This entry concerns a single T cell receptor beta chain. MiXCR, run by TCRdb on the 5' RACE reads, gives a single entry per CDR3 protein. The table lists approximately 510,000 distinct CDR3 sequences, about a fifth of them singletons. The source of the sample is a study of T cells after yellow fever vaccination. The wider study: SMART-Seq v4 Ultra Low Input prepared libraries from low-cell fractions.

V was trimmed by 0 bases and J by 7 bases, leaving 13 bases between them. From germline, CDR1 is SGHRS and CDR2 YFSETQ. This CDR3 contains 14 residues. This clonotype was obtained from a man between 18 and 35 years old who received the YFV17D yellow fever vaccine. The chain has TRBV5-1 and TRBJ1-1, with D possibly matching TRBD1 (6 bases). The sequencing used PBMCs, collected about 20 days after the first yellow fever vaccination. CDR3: CASSLVETGLEAFF. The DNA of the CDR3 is TGCGCCAGCAGCTTGGTGGAAACAGGGCTTGAAGCTTTCTTT.